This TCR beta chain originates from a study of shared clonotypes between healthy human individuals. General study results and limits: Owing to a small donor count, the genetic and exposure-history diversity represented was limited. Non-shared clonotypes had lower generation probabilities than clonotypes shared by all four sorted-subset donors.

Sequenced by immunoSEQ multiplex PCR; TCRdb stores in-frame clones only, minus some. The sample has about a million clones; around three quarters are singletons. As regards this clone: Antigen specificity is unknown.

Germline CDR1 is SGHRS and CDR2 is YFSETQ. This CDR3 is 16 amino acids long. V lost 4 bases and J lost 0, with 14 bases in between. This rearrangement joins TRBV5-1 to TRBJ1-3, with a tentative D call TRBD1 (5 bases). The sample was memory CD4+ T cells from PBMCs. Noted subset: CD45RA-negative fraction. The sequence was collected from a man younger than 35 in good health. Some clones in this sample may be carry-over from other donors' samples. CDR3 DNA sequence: TGCGCCAGCAGCGGGGGACCCCTGCTCTCTGGAAACACCATATATTTT. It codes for CASSGGPLLSGNTIYF.